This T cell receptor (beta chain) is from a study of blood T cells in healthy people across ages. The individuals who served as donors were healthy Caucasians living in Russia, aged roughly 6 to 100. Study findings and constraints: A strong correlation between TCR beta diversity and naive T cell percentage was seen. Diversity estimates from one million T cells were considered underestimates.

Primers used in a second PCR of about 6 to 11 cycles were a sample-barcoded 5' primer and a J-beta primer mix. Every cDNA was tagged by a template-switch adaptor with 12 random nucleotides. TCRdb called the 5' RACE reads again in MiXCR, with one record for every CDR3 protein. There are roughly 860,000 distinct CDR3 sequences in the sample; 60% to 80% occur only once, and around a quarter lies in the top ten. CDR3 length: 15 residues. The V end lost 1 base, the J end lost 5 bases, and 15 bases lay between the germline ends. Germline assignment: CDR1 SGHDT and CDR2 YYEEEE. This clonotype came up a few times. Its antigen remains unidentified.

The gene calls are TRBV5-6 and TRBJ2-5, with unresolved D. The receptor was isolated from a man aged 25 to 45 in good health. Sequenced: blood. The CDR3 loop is CASSLLRIFDETQYF. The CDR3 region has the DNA TGTGCCAGCAGCTTGTTAAGGATCTTCGACGAGACCCAGTACTTC.